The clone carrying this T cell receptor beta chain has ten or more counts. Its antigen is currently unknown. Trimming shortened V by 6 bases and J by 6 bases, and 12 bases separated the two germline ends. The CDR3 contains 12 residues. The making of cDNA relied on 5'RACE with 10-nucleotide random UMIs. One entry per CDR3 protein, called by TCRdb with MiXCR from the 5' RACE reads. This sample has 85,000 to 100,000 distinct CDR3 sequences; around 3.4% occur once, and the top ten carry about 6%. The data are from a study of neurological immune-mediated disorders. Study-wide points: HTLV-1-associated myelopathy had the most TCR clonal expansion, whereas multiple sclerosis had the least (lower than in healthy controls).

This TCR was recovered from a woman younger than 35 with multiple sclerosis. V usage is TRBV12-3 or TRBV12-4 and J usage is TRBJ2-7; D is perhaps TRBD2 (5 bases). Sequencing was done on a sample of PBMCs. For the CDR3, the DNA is TGTGCCAGCAGGTCCGCAGAGGGCGAGCAGTACTTC. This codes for CASRSAEGEQYF.